Listed below are T cell receptor beta chains from one sample, sequenced in a study of CD4+ T cells in melanoma. Measured with immunoSEQ multiplex PCR; TCRdb has only the in-frame clones, and not every one. Here the sample spans approximately 110,000 clones, around 93% being singletons. The sample comprised peripheral blood. The receptors were gathered from a human donor with melanoma. Each CDR3 is given with its conserved first and last residue. D genes are given only for firm matches. The size field is filled for only some rows; it gives once, few, many or a size class.

>TRBJ1-5|.|TRBV18|.|14
CASSPQGWDQPQHF
TGTGCCAGCTCACCACAGGGATGGGATCAGCCCCAGCATTTT
>TRBJ2-1|once|TRBV5-6|.|15
CASRELVFSYNEQFF
TGTGCCAGCAGAGAACTAGTCTTCTCCTACAATGAGCAGTTCTTC
>TRBJ2-3|.|TRBV5-1|.|12
CASSGNTDTQYF
TGCGCCAGCAGCGGCAACACAGATACGCAGTATTTT
>TRBJ2-5|.|TRBV15|.|14
CATSRDRGRETQYF
TGTGCCACCAGCAGAGATCGGGGGCGGGAGACCCAGTACTTC
>TRBJ1-5|once|TRBV6-5|.|16
CASSYSGRGGNQPQHF
TGTGCCAGCAGTTACTCCGGCAGGGGAGGCAATCAGCCCCAGCATTTT
>TRBJ2-7|.|TRBV27|TRBD2|15
CASSLLAGVTYEQYF
TGTGCCAGCAGTTTACTAGCGGGGGTTACCTACGAGCAGTACTTC
>TRBJ2-1|.|TRBV4-2|.|14
CASSPDPGYNEQFF
TGTGCCAGCAGCCCAGACCCGGGATACAATGAGCAGTTCTTC
>TRBJ2-5|.|TRBV2|TRBD2|16
CASSEGGRGVEETQYF
TGTGCCAGCAGTGAAGGCGGGAGGGGGGTGGAGGAGACCCAGTACTTC
>TRBJ1-2|.|TRBV28|.|14
CASSLRAGYYGYTF
TGTGCCAGCAGTTTAAGGGCCGGCTACTATGGCTACACCTTC
>TRBJ1-1|.|TRBV10-3|.|14
CAIRGANEDTEAFF
TGTGCCATCAGAGGGGCAAACGAGGACACTGAAGCTTTCTTT
>TRBJ1-1|few|TRBV7-3|.|14
CASSQAGPNTEAFF
TGTGCCAGCAGCCAGGCGGGGCCCAACACTGAAGCTTTCTTT
>TRBJ2-6|.|TRBV27|TRBD1|20
CASSLKAGDRGFSGANVLTF
TGTGCCAGCAGTTTAAAAGCGGGGGACAGGGGGTTTTCTGGGGCCAACGTCCTGACTTTC
>TRBJ2-1|once|TRBV4-2|TRBD2|15
CASSLAGGPGDEQFF
TGTGCCAGCAGTTTAGCGGGAGGGCCAGGTGATGAGCAGTTCTTC
>TRBJ1-5|.|TRBV7-7|TRBD1|15
CASSNLDRENQPQHF
TGTGCCAGCAGCAACCTAGACAGGGAGAATCAGCCCCAGCATTTT
>TRBJ1-5|.|TRBV5-5|.|15
CASSPMDSYNQPQHF
TGTGCCAGCAGCCCGATGGACAGTTACAATCAGCCCCAGCATTTT
>TRBJ1-1|.|TRBV4-3|.|14
CASSHGHLNTEAFF
TGCGCCAGCAGCCACGGGCATCTCAACACTGAAGCTTTCTTT
>TRBJ2-3|.|TRBV28|.|15
CASRKTRSGTDTQYF
TGTGCCAGCAGAAAGACCCGTTCGGGCACAGATACGCAGTATTTT
>TRBJ2-3|.|TRBV2|TRBD1|12
CAFRTGLDTQYF
TGTGCCTTCCGGACAGGTCTGGATACGCAGTATTTT
>TRBJ1-4|.|TRBV7-9|.|15
CASSLLQGTNEKLFF
TGTGCCAGCAGCTTGTTACAGGGCACTAATGAAAAACTGTTTTTT
>TRBJ1-5|.|TRBV27|.|15
CASTRDTDTNEPQHF
TGTGCCAGCACTCGGGACACAGATACTAATGAGCCCCAGCATTTT
>TRBJ1-5|few|TRBV30|.|13
CAWSVVSGAAQHF
TGTGCCTGGAGTGTAGTAAGTGGAGCGGCCCAGCATTTT
>TRBJ1-6|.|TRBV15|TRBD1|16
CATSVWTGFGYSPLHF
TGTGCCACCAGCGTATGGACAGGGTTCGGTTATTCACCCCTCCACTTT
>TRBJ2-7|.|TRBV6-1|.|13
CASSEGDTMGQYF
TGTGCCAGCAGTGAAGGGGACACGATGGGGCAGTACTTC
>TRBJ1-2|.|TRBV9|.|15
CASTRGGRDQYGYTF
TGTGCCAGCACGAGGGGAGGCAGAGACCAGTATGGCTACACCTTC
>TRBJ2-7|.|TRBV7-2|.|14
CASSLASVTYEQYF
TGTGCCAGCAGCTTAGCTAGCGTGACCTACGAGCAGTACTTC
>TRBJ2-7|.|TRBV4-3|TRBD2|15
CASSLGLAGSGEQYF
TGCGCCAGCAGCCTAGGACTAGCGGGCTCCGGAGAGCAGTACTTC
>TRBJ2-1|.|TRBV4-1|TRBD2|18
CASSQGLAGISSYNEQFF
TGCGCCAGCAGCCAAGGCCTAGCGGGAATAAGCTCCTACAATGAGCAGTTCTTC
>TRBJ2-7|.|TRBV10-3|.|13
CAISLSSSDEQYF
TGTGCCATCAGCCTTTCCTCTTCGGACGAGCAGTACTTC